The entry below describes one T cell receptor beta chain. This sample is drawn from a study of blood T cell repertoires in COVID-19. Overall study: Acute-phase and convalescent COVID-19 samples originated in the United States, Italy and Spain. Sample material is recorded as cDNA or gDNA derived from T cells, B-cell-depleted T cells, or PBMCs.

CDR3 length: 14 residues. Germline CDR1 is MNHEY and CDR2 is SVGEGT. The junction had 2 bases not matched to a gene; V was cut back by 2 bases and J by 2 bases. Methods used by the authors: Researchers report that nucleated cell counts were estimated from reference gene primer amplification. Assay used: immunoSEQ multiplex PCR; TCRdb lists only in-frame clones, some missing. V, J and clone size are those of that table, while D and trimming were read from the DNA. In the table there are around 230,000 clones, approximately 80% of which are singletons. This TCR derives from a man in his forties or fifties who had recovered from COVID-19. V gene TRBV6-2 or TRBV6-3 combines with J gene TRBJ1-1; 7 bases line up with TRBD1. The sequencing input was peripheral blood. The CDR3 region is CASSYEGGNTEAFF. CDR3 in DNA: TGTGCCAGCAGTTACGAAGGGGGCAACACTGAAGCTTTCTTT.